This T cell receptor beta chain was sequenced for a study of T cells in Graves' hyperthyroidism and ophthalmopathy. Whole-study findings and limits: Most thyroid clonotypes that were expanded above 0.001 also turned up in blood.

Comments on this clonotype: What it binds is not known. A read error may be the cause here, since a much bigger clone is one base away.

RNA transcripts yielded amplified TCR beta CDR3 regions. In the first-round RT-PCR of the TCR CDR3, the HTBI primer set was used. TCRdb recomputed calls from the multiplex PCR reads with MiXCR, one row per CDR3 protein. Of approximately 300,000 distinct CDR3 sequences detected, roughly 17% appear once; the ten largest clones hold around 35%. Germline V gives CDR1 SGHTA, CDR2 FQGTGA. The CDR3 is made up of 17 amino acids. The chain uses TRBV7-3 and TRBJ2-3; 14 bases match TRBD2. The material sequenced was blood. This sequence originates from a young man with Graves' hyperthyroidism. The CDR3: CASSPGLAGGLLDTRYF. For the CDR3, the DNA is TGTGCCAGCAGCCCCGGACTAGCGGGGGGTCTGTTGGATACGCGGTATTTT.